This is a list of T cell receptor beta chains from one sample in a study of OX40 agonist ivuxolimab in advanced cancers. The assay was immunoSEQ multiplex PCR, and TCRdb's table has in-frame clones only and misses some. In the table there are fewer than 20,000 clones, around four fifths of which are singletons. This specimen consisted of CD4+ or CD8+ T cells sorted from blood, obtained in a trial of the OX40 agonist ivuxolimab. The source of these receptors is an adult with an advanced solid tumor such as melanoma, head and neck, liver or kidney cancer. The CDR3 runs from the conserved cysteine through the conserved F or W. A D gene is named only where the DNA matches it firmly. Not all rows give a size; the values are once, few, many and, for expanded clones, a class.

v_gene	abundance	d_gene	j_gene	CDR3aa	CDR3nt
TRBV7-9	NA	NA	TRBJ2-1	CASSLAPDNEQFF	TGTGCCAGCAGCTTAGCGCCTGACAATGAGCAGTTCTTC
TRBV9	NA	NA	TRBJ2-2	CASTSGFTANTGELFF	TGTGCCAGCACATCGGGTTTCACTGCGAACACCGGGGAGCTGTTTTTT
TRBV9	few	NA	TRBJ2-6	CASSGGGSGANVLTF	TGTGCCAGCAGCGGGGGAGGCTCTGGGGCCAACGTCCTGACTTTC
TRBV7-9	medium-sized	NA	TRBJ1-1	CASSSGGEAFF	TGTGCCAGCAGCAGCGGGGGTGAAGCTTTCTTT
TRBV2	medium-sized	TRBD1	TRBJ2-7	CASWGQLYEQYF	TGTGCCAGCTGGGGACAGCTCTACGAGCAGTACTTC
TRBV27	NA	TRBD2	TRBJ2-3	CASSIAGGTDTQYF	TGTGCCAGCAGTATCGCGGGAGGGACAGATACGCAGTATTTT
TRBV27	NA	NA	TRBJ1-4	CASSFSDSTELFF	TGTGCCAGCAGTTTCTCTGACAGTACAGAACTGTTTTTT
TRBV2	NA	NA	TRBJ1-3	CASRAGHSGNTIYF	TGTGCCAGCAGAGCAGGGCACTCTGGAAACACCATATATTTT
TRBV5-5	NA	NA	TRBJ1-2	CASSLGAGWGYGYTF	TGTGCCAGCAGCCTGGGGGCAGGGTGGGGCTATGGCTACACCTTC
TRBV28	NA	NA	TRBJ2-7	CASSPRTVFTYEQYF	TGTGCCAGCAGCCCAAGGACAGTCTTCACCTACGAGCAGTACTTC
TRBV7-3	NA	TRBD1	TRBJ2-1	CASSPGTGVDEQFF	TGTGCCAGCAGTCCAGGGACAGGGGTGGATGAGCAGTTCTTC
TRBV9	NA	TRBD1	TRBJ2-1	CASSAQRDRAHNEQFF	TGTGCCAGCAGCGCCCAACGGGACAGGGCCCACAATGAGCAGTTCTTC
TRBV10-3	few	NA	TRBJ1-1	CAIRGDLNTEAFF	TGTGCCATCAGGGGGGACCTGAACACTGAAGCTTTCTTT
TRBV16	NA	NA	TRBJ2-1	CASSQNLRGDVSFF	TGTGCCAGCAGCCAAAACTTAAGGGGAGATGTGTCGTTCTTC
TRBV6-5	few	NA	TRBJ2-1	CASSYRNEQFF	TGTGCCAGCAGTTACAGAAATGAGCAGTTCTTC
TRBV6-5	once	TRBD2	TRBJ2-7	CASSFLAESSYEQYF	TGTGCCAGCAGTTTCCTAGCGGAGAGCTCCTACGAGCAGTACTTC
TRBV28	NA	NA	TRBJ2-7	CASSSREVSYEQYF	TGTGCCAGCAGTTCCCGGGAAGTTTCCTACGAGCAGTACTTC
TRBV11-2	NA	NA	TRBJ2-3	CASSFSTDTQYF	TGTGCCAGCAGCTTCTCCACAGATACGCAGTATTTT
TRBV4-1	once	NA	TRBJ2-3	CASSQDLWDRTDTQYF	TGCGCCAGCAGCCAAGATCTATGGGATCGCACAGATACGCAGTATTTT
TRBV7-9	NA	TRBD1	TRBJ1-1	CASGVTGGYNTEAFF	TGTGCCAGCGGGGTTACAGGGGGTTATAACACTGAAGCTTTCTTT
TRBV4-3	NA	TRBD2	TRBJ2-1	CASSQDTSGYNEQFF	TGCGCCAGCAGCCAAGACACTAGCGGTTACAATGAGCAGTTCTTC
TRBV7-9	NA	NA	TRBJ2-5	CASSLRMRDAGAGETQYF	TGTGCCAGCAGCTTACGGATGCGCGACGCTGGGGCGGGGGAGACCCAGTACTTC
TRBV19	NA	NA	TRBJ1-5	CASSIVPGGNQPQHF	TGTGCCAGTAGTATAGTTCCGGGGGGTAATCAGCCCCAGCATTTT
TRBV7-8	NA	NA	TRBJ1-5	CASSLLGGPGRPQHF	TGTGCCAGCAGCTTACTGGGGGGCCCCGGGAGGCCCCAGCATTTT
TRBV7-6	NA	TRBD1	TRBJ2-7	CASSLTQGAYEQYF	TGTGCCAGCAGCTTAACGCAGGGGGCCTACGAGCAGTACTTC
TRBV28	NA	NA	TRBJ2-7	CASRNREYVHEQYF	TGTGCCAGCAGGAACAGGGAGTACGTCCACGAGCAGTACTTC
TRBV6-4	NA	NA	TRBJ1-5	CATGENQPQHF	TGTGCCACCGGGGAGAATCAGCCCCAGCATTTT
TRBV4-3	NA	TRBD1	TRBJ2-7	CASSQVSTGTYEQYF	TGCGCCAGCAGCCAAGTCTCGACAGGGACCTACGAGCAGTACTTC
TRBV2	once	NA	TRBJ2-2	CASIPRGKNTGELFF	TGTGCCAGCATTCCTAGGGGGAAGAACACCGGGGAGCTGTTTTTT
TRBV27	NA	NA	TRBJ1-1	CASSLSQTGYTEAFF	TGTGCCAGCAGTTTATCCCAGACGGGTTACACTGAAGCTTTCTTT
TRBV6-5	NA	NA	TRBJ2-7	CASSYSDAPNEQYF	TGTGCCAGCAGTTACTCCGACGCACCAAACGAGCAGTACTTC
TRBV7-9	NA	NA	TRBJ1-4	CASSFVTNEKLFF	TGTGCCAGCAGCTTTGTTACTAATGAAAAACTGTTTTTT
TRBV7-2	NA	NA	TRBJ1-2	CASSSRTANYGYTF	TGTGCCAGCAGCTCCCGGACTGCTAACTATGGCTACACCTTC
TRBV7-9	NA	NA	TRBJ2-2	CARSDSSLSGELFF	TGTGCCAGGTCGGACAGTAGTCTATCCGGGGAGCTGTTTTTT
TRBV2	NA	TRBD2	TRBJ2-7	CASSLAGPSYEQYF	TGTGCCAGCAGCCTAGCGGGACCATCCTACGAGCAGTACTTC
TRBV13	NA	NA	TRBJ2-7	CASSPLKAGSVEQYF	TGTGCCAGCAGCCCCCTGAAAGCGGGTTCTGTCGAGCAGTACTTC
TRBV5-4	NA	TRBD2	TRBJ2-3	CASELAGVDTQYF	TGTGCCAGCGAACTAGCGGGAGTAGATACGCAGTATTTT
TRBV7-2	NA	NA	TRBJ2-7	CASTQPERPEQYF	TGTGCCAGCACCCAGCCCGAACGGCCCGAGCAGTACTTC
TRBV4-3	few	TRBD1	TRBJ1-2	CASSPGQGANYGYTF	TGCGCCAGCAGCCCTGGACAGGGGGCTAACTATGGCTACACCTTC
TRBV7-9	NA	NA	TRBJ2-2	CASTSPGVTMIRELFF	TGTGCCAGCACCAGTCCCGGAGTCACAATGATTCGGGAGCTGTTTTTT
TRBV9	large	TRBD2	TRBJ2-1	CASSASGNGYNEQFF	TGTGCCAGCAGTGCGAGCGGGAATGGGTACAATGAGCAGTTCTTC
TRBV9	NA	TRBD1	TRBJ2-7	CASSSGGDRVYEQYF	TGTGCCAGCAGCTCAGGGGGGGACAGGGTATACGAGCAGTACTTC